The T cell receptor (beta chain) under discussion was sequenced for a study of blood T cell repertoires in COVID-19. Study as a whole: COVID-19 samples, acute and convalescent, were from the United States, Italy and Spain. The analysed material was cDNA or gDNA that came from T cells, B-cell-depleted T cells, or PBMCs.

The V gene's germline CDR1 is SEHNR and CDR2 FQNEAQ (reference sequence). The CDR3 is 16 amino acids. Trimming stripped 8 bases from V and 0 bases from J, with 17 bases between. Original data processing: How many nucleated cells were present was estimated from reference gene primer amplification. Sequenced by immunoSEQ multiplex PCR; TCRdb stores in-frame clones only, minus some. V and J calls and clone size come straight from that table; D and trimming were deduced from the DNA. The repertoire has 240,000 or so clones, about 81% of them found once; the top ten carry 9.5% to 15%. The genes are TRBV7-9 and TRBJ1-3, with D tentatively TRBD1 (5 bases). This TCR came from an older woman with active or convalescent COVID-19. Sequenced: peripheral blood. The CDR3 DNA sequence: TGTGCCAGCGCCCTTTCATTCGGGGGCTCTGGAAACACCATATATTTT. It encodes CASALSFGGSGNTIYF.